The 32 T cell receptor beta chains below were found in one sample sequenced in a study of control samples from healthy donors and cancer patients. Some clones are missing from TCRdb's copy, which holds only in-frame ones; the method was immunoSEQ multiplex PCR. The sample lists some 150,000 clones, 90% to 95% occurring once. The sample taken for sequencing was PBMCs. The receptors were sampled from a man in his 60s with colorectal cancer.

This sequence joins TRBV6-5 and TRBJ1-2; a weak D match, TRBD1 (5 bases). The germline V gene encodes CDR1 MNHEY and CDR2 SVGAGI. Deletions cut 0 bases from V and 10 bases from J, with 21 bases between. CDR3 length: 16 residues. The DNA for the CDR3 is TGTGCCAGCAGTTACTCGCATGGGGGGATAGTGGATGACTACACCTTC. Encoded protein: CASSYSHGGIVDDYTF.

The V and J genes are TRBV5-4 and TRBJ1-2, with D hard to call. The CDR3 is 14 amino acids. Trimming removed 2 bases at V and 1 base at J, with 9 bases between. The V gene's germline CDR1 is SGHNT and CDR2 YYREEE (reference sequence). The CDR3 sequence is CASSLYGVNYGYTF. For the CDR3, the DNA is TGTGCCAGCAGCTTATATGGGGTTAACTATGGCTACACCTTC.

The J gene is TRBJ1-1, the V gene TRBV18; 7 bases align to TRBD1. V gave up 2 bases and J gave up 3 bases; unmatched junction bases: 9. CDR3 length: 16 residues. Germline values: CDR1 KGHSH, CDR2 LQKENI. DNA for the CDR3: TGTGCCAGCTCACCATTGGAGGGGGCGGTTGACACTGAAGCTTTCTTT. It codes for CASSPLEGAVDTEAFF.

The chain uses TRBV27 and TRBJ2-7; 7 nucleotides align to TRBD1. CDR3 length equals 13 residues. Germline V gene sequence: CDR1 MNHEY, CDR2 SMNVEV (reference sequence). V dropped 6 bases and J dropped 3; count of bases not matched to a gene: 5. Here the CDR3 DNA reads TGTGCCAGCAGCCCCGGACAGGTCTACGAGCAGTACTTC. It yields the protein CASSPGQVYEQYF.

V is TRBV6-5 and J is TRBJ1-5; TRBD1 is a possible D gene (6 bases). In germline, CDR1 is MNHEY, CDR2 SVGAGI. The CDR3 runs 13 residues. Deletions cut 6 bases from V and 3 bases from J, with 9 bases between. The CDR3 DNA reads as TGTGCCAGCAGCCGGGACATCAATCAGCCCCAGCATTTT. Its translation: CASSRDINQPQHF.

The chain's CDR3 is CASSISRGSTDTQYF. The CDR3 coding sequence is TGTGCCAGTAGTATCAGTCGGGGAAGCACAGATACGCAGTATTTT. V and J are TRBV19 and TRBJ2-3, with D possibly being TRBD2 (5 bases). The CDR3 is 15 residues long. V was clipped by 3 bases and J by 0 bases, with 10 bases between them. Germline CDR1 LNHDA, CDR2 SQIVND (reference sequence).

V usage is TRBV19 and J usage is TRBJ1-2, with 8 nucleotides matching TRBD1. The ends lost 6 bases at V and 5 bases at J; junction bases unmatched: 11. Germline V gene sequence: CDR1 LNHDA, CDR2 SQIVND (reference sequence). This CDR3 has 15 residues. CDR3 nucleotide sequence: TGTGCCAGTAGCTTGCAGGGGGCTGCGATATATGGCTACACCTTC. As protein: CASSLQGAAIYGYTF. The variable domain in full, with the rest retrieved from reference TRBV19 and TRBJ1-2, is DGGITQSPKYLFRKEGQNVTLSCEQNLNHDAMYWYRQDPGQGLRLIYYSQIVNDFQKGDIAEGYSVSREKKESFPLTVTSAQKNPTAFYLCASSLQGAAIYGYTFGSGTRLTVV.

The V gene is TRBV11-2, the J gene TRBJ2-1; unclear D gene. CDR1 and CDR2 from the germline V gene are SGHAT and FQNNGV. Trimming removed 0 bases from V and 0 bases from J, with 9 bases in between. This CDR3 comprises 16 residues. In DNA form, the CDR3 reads TGTGCCAGCAGCTTAGATAGAGGTAGCTCCTACAATGAGCAGTTCTTC. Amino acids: CASSLDRGSSYNEQFF. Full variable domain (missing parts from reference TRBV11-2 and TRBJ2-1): EAGVAQSPRYKIIEKRQSVAFWCNPISGHATLYWYQQILGQGPKLLIQFQNNGVVDDSQLPKDRFSAERLKGVDSTLKIQPAKLEDSAVYLCASSLDRGSSYNEQFFGPGTRLTVL.

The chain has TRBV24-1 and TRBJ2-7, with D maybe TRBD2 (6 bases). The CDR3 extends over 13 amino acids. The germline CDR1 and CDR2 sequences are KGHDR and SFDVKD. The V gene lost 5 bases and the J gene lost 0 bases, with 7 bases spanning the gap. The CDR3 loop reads CATSASVSYEQYF. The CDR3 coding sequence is TGTGCCACCAGTGCTAGCGTCTCCTACGAGCAGTACTTC.

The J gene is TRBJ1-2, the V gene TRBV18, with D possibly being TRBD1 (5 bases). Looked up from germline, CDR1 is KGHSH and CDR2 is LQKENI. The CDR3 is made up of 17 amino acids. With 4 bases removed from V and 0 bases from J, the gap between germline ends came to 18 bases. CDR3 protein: CASSQGRMWEPNYGYTF. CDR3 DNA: TGTGCCAGCTCACAGGGGCGCATGTGGGAGCCTAACTATGGCTACACCTTC.

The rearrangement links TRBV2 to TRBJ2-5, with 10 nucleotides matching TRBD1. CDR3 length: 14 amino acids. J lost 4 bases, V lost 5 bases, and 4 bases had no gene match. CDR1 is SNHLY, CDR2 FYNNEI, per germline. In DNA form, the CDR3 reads TGTGCCAGCAGTCGGGACAGGGGCGGAGAGACCCAGTACTTC. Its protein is CASSRDRGGETQYF.

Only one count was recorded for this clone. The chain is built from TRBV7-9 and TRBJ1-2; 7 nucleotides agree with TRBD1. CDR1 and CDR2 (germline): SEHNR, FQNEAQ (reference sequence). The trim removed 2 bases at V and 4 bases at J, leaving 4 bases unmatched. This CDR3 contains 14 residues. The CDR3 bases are TGTGCCAGCAGCTTAACAGGGGAGTCCTATGGCTACACCTTC. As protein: CASSLTGESYGYTF.

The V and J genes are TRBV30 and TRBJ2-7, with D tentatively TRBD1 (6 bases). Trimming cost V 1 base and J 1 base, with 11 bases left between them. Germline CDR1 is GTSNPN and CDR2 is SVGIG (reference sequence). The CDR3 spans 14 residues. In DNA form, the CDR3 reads TGTGCCTGGAGTGCCGGGACATTTTCCTACGAGCAGTACTTC. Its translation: CAWSAGTFSYEQYF.

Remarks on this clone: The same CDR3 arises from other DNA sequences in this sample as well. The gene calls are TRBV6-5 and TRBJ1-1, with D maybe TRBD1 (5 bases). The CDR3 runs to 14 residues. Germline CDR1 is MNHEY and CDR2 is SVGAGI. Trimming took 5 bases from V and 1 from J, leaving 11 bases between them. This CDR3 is CASSPGGENTEAFF. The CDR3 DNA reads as TGTGCCAGCAGTCCCGGGGGGGAGAACACTGAAGCTTTCTTT.

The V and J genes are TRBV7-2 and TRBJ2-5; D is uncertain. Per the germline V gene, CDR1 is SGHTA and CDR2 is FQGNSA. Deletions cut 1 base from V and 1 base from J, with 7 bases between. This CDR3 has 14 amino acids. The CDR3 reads CASSLGASQETQYF. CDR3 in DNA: TGTGCCAGCAGCTTAGGAGCGAGCCAAGAGACCCAGTACTTC.

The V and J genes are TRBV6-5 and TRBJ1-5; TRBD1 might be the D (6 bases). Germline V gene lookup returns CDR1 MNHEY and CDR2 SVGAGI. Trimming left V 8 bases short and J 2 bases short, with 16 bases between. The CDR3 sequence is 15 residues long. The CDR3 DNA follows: TGTGCCAGCGGAACAGGGTATTTTGGCAATCAGCCCCAGCATTTT. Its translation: CASGTGYFGNQPQHF.

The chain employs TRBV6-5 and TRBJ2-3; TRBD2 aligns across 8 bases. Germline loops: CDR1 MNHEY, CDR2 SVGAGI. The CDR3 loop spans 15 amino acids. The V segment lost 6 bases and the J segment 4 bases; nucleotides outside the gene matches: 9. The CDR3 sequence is CASRPGGQGADTQYF. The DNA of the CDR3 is TGTGCCAGCAGACCGGGGGGGCAGGGTGCAGATACGCAGTATTTT.

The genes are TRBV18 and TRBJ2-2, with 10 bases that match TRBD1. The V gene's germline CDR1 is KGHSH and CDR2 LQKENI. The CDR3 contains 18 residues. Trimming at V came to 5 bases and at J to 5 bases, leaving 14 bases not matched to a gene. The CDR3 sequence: CASSTLSSTGGRTGELFF. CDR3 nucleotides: TGTGCCAGCTCAACACTCTCCTCGACAGGGGGCAGGACCGGGGAGCTGTTTTTT.

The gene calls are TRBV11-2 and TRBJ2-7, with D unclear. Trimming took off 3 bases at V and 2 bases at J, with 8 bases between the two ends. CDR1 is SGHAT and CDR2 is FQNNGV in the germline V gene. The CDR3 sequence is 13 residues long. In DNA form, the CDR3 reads TGTGCCAGCAGCTTGGGCGGAACCTACGAGCAGTACTTC. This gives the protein CASSLGGTYEQYF.

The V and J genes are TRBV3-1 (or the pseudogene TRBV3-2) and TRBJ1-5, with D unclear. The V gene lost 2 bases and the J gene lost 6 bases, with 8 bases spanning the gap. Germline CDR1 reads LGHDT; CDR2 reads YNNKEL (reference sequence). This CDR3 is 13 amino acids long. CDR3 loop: CASSQTGRQPQHF. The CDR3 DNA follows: TGTGCCAGCAGCCAAACCGGTCGTCAGCCCCAGCATTTT.

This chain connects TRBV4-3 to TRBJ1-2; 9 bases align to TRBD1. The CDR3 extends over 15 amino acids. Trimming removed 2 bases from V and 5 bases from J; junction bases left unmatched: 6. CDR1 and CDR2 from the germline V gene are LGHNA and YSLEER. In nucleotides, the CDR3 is TGCGCCAGCAGCCAAACCGGGACAGGGAATTATGGCTACACCTTC. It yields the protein CASSQTGTGNYGYTF.

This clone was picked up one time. This CDR3 reads CASSIGQDYGYTF. The DNA for the CDR3 is TGCGCCAGCAGCATAGGACAGGACTATGGCTACACCTTC. The V and J genes are TRBV5-1 and TRBJ1-2; 7 positions agree with TRBD1. In germline, CDR1 is SGHRS, CDR2 YFSETQ. J was trimmed by 3 bases and V by 4 bases; bases with no gene match: 3. The CDR3 loop spans 13 amino acids.

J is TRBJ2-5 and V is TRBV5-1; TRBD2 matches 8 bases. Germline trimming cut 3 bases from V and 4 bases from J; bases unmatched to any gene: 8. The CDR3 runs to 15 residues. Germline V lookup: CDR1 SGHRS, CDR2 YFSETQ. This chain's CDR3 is CASSSSLSGGETQYF. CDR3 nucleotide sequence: TGCGCCAGCAGCTCCTCCCTGAGCGGGGGAGAGACCCAGTACTTC.

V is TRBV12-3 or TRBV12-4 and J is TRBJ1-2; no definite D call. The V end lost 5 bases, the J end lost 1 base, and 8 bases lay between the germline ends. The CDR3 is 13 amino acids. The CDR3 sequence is CASSTPNNYGYTF. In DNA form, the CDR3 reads TGTGCCAGCAGTACTCCCAATAACTATGGCTACACCTTC.

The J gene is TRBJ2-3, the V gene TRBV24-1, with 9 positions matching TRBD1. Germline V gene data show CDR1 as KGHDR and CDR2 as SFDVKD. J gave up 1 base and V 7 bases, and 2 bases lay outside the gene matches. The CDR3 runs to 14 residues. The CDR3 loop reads CATRRTGGTDTQYF. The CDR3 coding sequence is TGTGCCACCAGGAGGACAGGGGGCACAGATACGCAGTATTTT.

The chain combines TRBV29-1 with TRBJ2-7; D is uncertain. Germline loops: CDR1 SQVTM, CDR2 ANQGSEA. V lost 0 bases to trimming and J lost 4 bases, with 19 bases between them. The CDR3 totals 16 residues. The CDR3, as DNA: TGCAGCGTTGAAGAGTCCACCAAACGACACCGATACGAGCAGTACTTC. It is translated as CSVEESTKRHRYEQYF.

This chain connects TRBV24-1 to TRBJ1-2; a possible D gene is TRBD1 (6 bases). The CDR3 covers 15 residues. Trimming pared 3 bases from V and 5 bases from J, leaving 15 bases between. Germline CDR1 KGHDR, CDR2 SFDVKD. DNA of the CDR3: TGTGCCACCAGTGATCTGTGGGGGGGGCCATATGGCTACACCTTC. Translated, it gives CATSDLWGGPYGYTF.

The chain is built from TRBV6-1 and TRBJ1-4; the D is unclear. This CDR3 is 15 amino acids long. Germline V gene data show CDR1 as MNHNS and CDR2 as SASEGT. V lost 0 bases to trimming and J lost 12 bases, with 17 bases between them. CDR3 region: CASSEAWQLGTELFF. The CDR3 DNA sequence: TGTGCCAGCAGTGAAGCCTGGCAGCTAGGTACTGAACTGTTTTTT.

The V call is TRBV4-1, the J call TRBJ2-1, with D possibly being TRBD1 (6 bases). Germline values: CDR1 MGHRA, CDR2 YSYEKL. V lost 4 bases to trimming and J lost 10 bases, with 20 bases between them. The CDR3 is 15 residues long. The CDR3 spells CASSPRRAGVLEQFF. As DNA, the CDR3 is TGCGCCAGCAGCCCAAGACGGGCAGGGGTTTTGGAGCAGTTCTTC.

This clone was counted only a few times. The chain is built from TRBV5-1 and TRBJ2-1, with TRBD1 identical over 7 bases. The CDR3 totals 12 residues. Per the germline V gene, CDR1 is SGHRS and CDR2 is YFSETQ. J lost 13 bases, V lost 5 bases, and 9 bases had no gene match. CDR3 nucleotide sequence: TGCGCCAGCAGTTCCGACAGGGCGGCACAGTTCTTC. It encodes CASSSDRAAQFF. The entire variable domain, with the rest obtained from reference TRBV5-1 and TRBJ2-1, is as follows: KAGVTQTPRYLIKTRGQQVTLSCSPISGHRSVSWYQQTPGQGLQFLFEYFSETQRNKGNFPGRFSGRQFSNSRSEMNVSTLELGDSALYLCASSSDRAAQFFGPGTRLTVL.

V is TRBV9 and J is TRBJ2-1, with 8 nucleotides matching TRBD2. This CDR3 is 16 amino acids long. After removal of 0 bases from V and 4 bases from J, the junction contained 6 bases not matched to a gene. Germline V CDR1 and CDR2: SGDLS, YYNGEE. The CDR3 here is CASSVDGGGPYNEQFF. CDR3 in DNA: TGTGCCAGCAGCGTAGATGGCGGGGGGCCATACAATGAGCAGTTCTTC.

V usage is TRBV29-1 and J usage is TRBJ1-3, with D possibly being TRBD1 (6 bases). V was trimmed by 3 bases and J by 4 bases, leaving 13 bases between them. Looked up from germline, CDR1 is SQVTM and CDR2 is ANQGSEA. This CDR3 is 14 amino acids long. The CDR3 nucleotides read TGCAGCGTTGACTCAGGGGTGGAAGGAAACACCATATATTTT. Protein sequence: CSVDSGVEGNTIYF. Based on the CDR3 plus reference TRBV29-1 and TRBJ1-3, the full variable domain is SAVISQKPSRDICQRGTSLTIQCQVDSQVTMMFWYRQQPGQSLTLIATANQGSEATYESGFVIDKFPISRPNLTFSTLTVSNMSPEDSSIYLCSVDSGVEGNTIYFGEGSWLTVV.